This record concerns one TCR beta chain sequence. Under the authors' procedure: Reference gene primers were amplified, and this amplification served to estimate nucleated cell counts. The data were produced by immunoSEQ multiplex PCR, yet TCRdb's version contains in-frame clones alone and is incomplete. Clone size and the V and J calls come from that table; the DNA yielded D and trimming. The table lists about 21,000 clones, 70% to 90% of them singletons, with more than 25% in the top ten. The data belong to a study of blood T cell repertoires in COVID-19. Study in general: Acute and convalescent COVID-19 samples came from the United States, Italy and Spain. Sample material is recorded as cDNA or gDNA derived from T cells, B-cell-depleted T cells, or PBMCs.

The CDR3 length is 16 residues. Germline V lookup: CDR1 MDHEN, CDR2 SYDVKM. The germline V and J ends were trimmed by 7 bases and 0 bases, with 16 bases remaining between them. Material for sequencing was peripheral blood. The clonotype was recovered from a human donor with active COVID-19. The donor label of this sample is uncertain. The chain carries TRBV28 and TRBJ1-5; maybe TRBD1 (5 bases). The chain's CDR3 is CASTEGAFHSNQPQHF. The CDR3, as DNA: TGTGCCAGCACAGAAGGGGCTTTTCATAGCAATCAGCCCCAGCATTTT.